The 12 T cell receptor beta chains below were found in one sample sequenced in a study of blood T cells in healthy people across ages (dated by TCRdb to between 2015 and 2017). Receptors were amplified or captured by 5' RACE. Sequencing relied on an Illumina HiSeq 2500. A second PCR of roughly 7 to 12 cycles was run with a J-beta primer mix and a sample-barcoded 5' primer. TCRdb reprocessing: public reads trimmed at Q25 with fastp, clones called with MiXCR, in-frame beta chains kept. Here each entry gathers all rows of one CDR3 protein and keeps the most common genes and DNA. The sample table holds approximately 770,000 distinct CDR3 sequences, of which about 62% were seen once. Around 22% of the sample is held by the ten biggest clonotypes. Sequencing was performed on blood. The receptor set was obtained from a man aged 25 to 40 in good health.

This clonotype has more than one count but fewer than ten. The rearrangement links TRBV20-1 to TRBJ2-1; TRBD2 agrees at 8 bases. Germline CDR1 and CDR2: DFQATT and SNEGSKA (reference sequence). Trimming took 0 bases from V and 0 from J; bases not matched to a gene: 4. This CDR3 has 16 amino acids. As DNA, the CDR3 is TGCAGTGCTAGAGACGGGGGGGGGCCCTCCTACAATGAGCAGTTCTTC. Protein product: CSARDGGGPSYNEQFF.

The chain joins TRBV5-1 to TRBJ2-3; D is perhaps TRBD2 (6 bases). The CDR3 loop spans 21 amino acids. V lost 4 bases and J lost 1, with 31 bases in between. Germline V lookup: CDR1 SGHRS, CDR2 YFSETQ. CDR3 bases: TGCGCCAGCAGCCCGATGGGACTCGGCCTCATAACAATAAACCGCACAGATACGCAGTATTTT. Its translation: CASSPMGLGLITINRTDTQYF.

This chain connects TRBV5-1 to TRBJ2-7; D uncertain. Trimming removed 5 bases at V and 0 bases at J, with 12 bases between. The germline CDR1 and CDR2 sequences are SGHRS and YFSETQ. This CDR3 is built from 14 residues. The CDR3 region is CASRSAPDSYEQYF. DNA of the CDR3: TGCGCCAGCAGAAGCGCCCCCGACTCCTACGAGCAGTACTTC.

The chain couples TRBV6-1 to TRBJ1-2; D not resolved. The CDR3 consists of 14 residues. CDR1 is MNHNS and CDR2 is SASEGT in the germline V gene. Trimming took off 3 bases at V and 4 bases at J, with 12 bases between the two ends. The CDR3 DNA reads as TGTGCCAGCAGTGATGGAGGCAGGAGCTATGGCTACACCTTC. It is translated as CASSDGGRSYGYTF.

The chain has TRBV7-2 and TRBJ1-2; no reliable D call. The ends were cut back, 5 bases at V and 7 bases at J, with 17 bases in the middle. Germline V gene lookup returns CDR1 SGHTA and CDR2 FQGNSA. The CDR3 extends over 14 amino acids. The CDR3 nucleotides read TGTGCCAGCAGCCCATCGACGGGGAGCGGTGGCTACACCTTC. Amino acids: CASSPSTGSGGYTF. The variable domain in full, completed from reference TRBV7-2 and TRBJ1-2, reads GAGVSQSPSNKVTEKGKDVELRCDPISGHTALYWYRQSLGQGLEFLIYFQGNSAPDKSGLPSDRFSAERTGGSVSTLTIQRTQQEDSAVYLCASSPSTGSGGYTFGSGTRLTVV.

J is TRBJ2-5 and V is TRBV28; D gene ambiguous. This CDR3 spans 12 amino acids. Looked up from germline, CDR1 is MDHEN and CDR2 is SYDVKM. V was shortened by 8 bases and J by 11 bases, with 18 bases between the two germline ends. CDR3 in DNA: TGTGCCAGCGGACCCGTAAGTGAGGAGCAGTACTTC. Its translation: CASGPVSEEQYF.

This clonotype was found many times. The J gene is TRBJ2-1, the V gene TRBV7-8; TRBD2 agrees at 10 bases. J gave up 7 bases and V 5 bases, and 11 bases lay outside the gene matches. Per the germline V gene, CDR1 is SGHVS and CDR2 is FQNEAQ. The CDR3 spans 16 residues. The CDR3 DNA sequence: TGTGCCAGCAGCCCTATAGCGGGAGGCAGAGGAAATGAGCAGTTCTTC. It yields the protein CASSPIAGGRGNEQFF.

This chain joins TRBV3-1 and TRBJ2-5; 8 bases are shared with TRBD2. The CDR3 totals 19 residues. J was trimmed by 5 bases and V by 0 bases; bases with no gene match: 17. Germline loops: CDR1 LGHDT, CDR2 YNNKEL (reference sequence). CDR3 coding DNA: TGTGCCAGCAGCCAAGACCCCGGTCTAGCGGGCATAACTGACGAGACCCAGTACTTC. Translating gives CASSQDPGLAGITDETQYF.

The rearrangement joins TRBV29-1 to TRBJ2-7, with a possible D match to TRBD1 (5 bases). Germline CDR1 and CDR2: SQVTM and ANQGSEA. This CDR3 contains 13 residues. With 4 bases removed from V and 2 bases from J, the gap between germline ends came to 12 bases. CDR3 region: CSVVSDTTYEQYF. Here the CDR3 DNA reads TGCAGCGTTGTATCGGACACCACCTACGAGCAGTACTTC.

This clonotype has a handful of counts. The chain combines TRBV7-8 with TRBJ2-1; D ambiguous. The CDR3 extends over 13 amino acids. The germline CDR1 and CDR2 sequences are SGHVS and FQNEAQ. V gave up 4 bases and J gave up 6 bases, with 10 bases separating them. In DNA form, the CDR3 reads TGTGCCAGCAGCTCTCAGCTCCGCAATGAGCAGTTCTTC. Protein sequence: CASSSQLRNEQFF.

This chain connects TRBV3-1 to TRBJ2-7; D unclear. This CDR3 spans 11 amino acids. The germline V and J ends were trimmed by 8 bases and 6 bases, with 11 bases remaining between them. Germline V gene sequence: CDR1 LGHDT, CDR2 YNNKEL (reference sequence). CDR3 sequence reads: CASGFLGEQYF. The DNA for the CDR3 is TGTGCCAGCGGTTTTCTTGGCGAGCAGTACTTC.

This clonotype has only a few counts. The CDR3 coding sequence is TGTGCCAGCAGTTTATTGGGTCTTTCGGAGAGTCTCTATGGCTACACCTTC. Protein product: CASSLLGLSESLYGYTF. V is TRBV27 and J is TRBJ1-2; D unresolved. V shed 1 base and J shed 4 bases, with 19 bases lying between them. Germline CDR1 MNHEY, CDR2 SMNVEV (reference sequence). This CDR3 comprises 17 residues.